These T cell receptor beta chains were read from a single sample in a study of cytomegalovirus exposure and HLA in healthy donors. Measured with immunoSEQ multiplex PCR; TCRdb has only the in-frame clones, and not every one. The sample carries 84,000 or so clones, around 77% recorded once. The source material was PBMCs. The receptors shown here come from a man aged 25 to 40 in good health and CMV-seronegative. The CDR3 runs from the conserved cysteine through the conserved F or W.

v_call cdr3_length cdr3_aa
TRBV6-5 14 CASFTSGGQHTQYF
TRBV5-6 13 CASRRTWNTEAFF
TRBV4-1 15 CASSQGQGASTEAFF
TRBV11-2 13 CASRGQGGTEAFF
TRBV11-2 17 CASSRGTSGFKVETQYF
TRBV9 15 CASSASGRNTDTQYF
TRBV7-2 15 CASSLSSGHYNEQFF
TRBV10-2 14 CASRKGQGSQPQHF
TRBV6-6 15 CASSYSEATPYEQYF
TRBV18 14 CASSPGTGLHEQFF
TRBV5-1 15 CASSFSTASNSPLHF
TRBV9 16 CASSVLPVRGYTEAFF
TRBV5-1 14 CASSLVAGPTEAFF
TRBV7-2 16 CASSPVGAGVTGELFF
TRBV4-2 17 CASSLRGSGGAADTQYF
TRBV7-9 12 CASSLVGVEQYF
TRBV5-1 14 CASSHRTGEFGYTF
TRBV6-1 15 CASSEYLRYSYEQYF
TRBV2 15 CASSEGGTGRETQYF
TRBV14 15 CASSPGDGLNSPLHF
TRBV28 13 CASSSGQQETQYF
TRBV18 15 CASSPMSVNTGELFF
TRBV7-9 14 CASSFSRDQETQYF
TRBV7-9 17 CASSTSTGTGVNYGYTF
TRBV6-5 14 CASSYETGRDEQYF
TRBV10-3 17 CAISMGLAGGALNEQFF
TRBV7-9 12 CASGGAANGYTF
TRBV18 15 CASSRQGANTGELFF
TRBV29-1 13 CSVARGEGTEAFF
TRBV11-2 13 CASSLDVGNEQFF
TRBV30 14 CAWRDSATNEKLFF
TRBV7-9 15 CASNSADRAYNEQFF